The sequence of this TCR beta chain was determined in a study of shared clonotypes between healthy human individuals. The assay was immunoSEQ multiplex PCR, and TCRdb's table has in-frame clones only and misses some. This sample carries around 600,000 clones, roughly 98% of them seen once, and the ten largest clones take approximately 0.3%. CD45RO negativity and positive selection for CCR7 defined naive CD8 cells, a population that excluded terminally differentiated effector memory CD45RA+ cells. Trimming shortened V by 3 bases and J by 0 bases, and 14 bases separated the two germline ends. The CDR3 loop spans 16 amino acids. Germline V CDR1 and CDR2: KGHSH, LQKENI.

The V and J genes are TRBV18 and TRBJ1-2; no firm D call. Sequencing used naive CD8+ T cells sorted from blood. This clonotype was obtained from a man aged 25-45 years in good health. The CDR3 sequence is CASSPDRGETNYGYTF. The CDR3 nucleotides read TGTGCCAGCTCACCGGACCGGGGTGAGACTAACTATGGCTACACCTTC.